The present T cell receptor beta chain was sequenced within a study of regulatory T cells in long-lasting Graves disease. The ends lost 4 bases at V and 5 bases at J; junction bases unmatched: 5. The CDR3 consists of 15 residues. CDR1 is ENHRY, CDR2 SYGVKD, per germline. This clonotype has ten or more counts. iRepertoire HTBI primers and Arm-PCR of CDR3 regions built TCR beta libraries. TCRdb itself ran the multiplex PCR reads through MiXCR, one entry per CDR3 protein. The table lists hundreds of thousands of distinct CDR3 sequences, roughly 16% of them singletons. Time point indicated: newly diagnosed GD, antithyroid drugs for less than 3 months. The TCR library was made from RNA extracted from PBMCs. The data also belong to a second study, concerning T cells in Graves' hyperthyroidism and ophthalmopathy. According to that study: Patients were excluded because of uncontrolled infection, other autoimmune disease, pregnancy or lactation. HTBI primers were employed in a first-round RT-PCR of the TCR CDR3.

V gene TRBV10-3 combines with J gene TRBJ1-4, with 9 bases fitting TRBD1. The receptor was derived from a woman in her thirties with Graves disease. Source: peripheral blood mononuclear cells (PBMCs), taken at new diagnosis, from a patient treated with antithyroid drugs. The CDR3 protein is CAISGGTGKNEKLFF. In DNA form, the CDR3 reads TGTGCCATCAGTGGAGGGACAGGGAAGAATGAAAAACTGTTTTTT.